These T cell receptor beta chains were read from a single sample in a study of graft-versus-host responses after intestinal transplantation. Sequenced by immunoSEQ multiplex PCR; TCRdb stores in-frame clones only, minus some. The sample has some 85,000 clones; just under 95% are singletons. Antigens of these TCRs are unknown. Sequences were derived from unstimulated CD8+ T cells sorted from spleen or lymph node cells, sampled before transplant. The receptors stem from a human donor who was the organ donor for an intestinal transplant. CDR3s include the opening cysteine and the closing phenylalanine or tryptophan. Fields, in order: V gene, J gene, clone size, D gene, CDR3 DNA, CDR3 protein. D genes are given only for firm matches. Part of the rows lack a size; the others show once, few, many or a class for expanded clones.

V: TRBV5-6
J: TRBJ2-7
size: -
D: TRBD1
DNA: TGTGCCAGCAGCGGCGCACTGGACAGGCCCTACGAGCAGTACTTC
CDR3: CASSGALDRPYEQYF

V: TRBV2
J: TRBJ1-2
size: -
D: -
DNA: TGTGCCAGAGAACACGGTCAGGACTATGGCTACACCTTC
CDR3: CAREHGQDYGYTF

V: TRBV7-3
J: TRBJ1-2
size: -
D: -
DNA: TGTGCCAGCAGCTTAATAGCAGGGTCATCCTATGGCTACACCTTC
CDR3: CASSLIAGSSYGYTF

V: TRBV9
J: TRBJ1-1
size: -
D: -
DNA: TGTGCCAGCAGCTCTTTGCCGGACAGCGCAATAAACACTGAAGCTTTCTTT
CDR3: CASSSLPDSAINTEAFF

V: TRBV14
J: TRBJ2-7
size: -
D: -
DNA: TGTGCCAGCAGCCAGACCTCGGCAGGCGAGCAGTACTTC
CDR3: CASSQTSAGEQYF

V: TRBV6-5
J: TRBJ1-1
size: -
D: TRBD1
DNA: TGTGCCAGCAGTTACGCAGGGGGCACTGAAGCTTTCTTT
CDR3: CASSYAGGTEAFF

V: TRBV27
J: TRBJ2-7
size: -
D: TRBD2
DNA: TGTGCCAGCAGTTTCCGGGGAGGGGCCTACGAGCAGTACTTC
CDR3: CASSFRGGAYEQYF

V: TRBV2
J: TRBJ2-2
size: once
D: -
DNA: TGTGCCAGCAGGAGGGCCTCCTCGAGTGCCGGGGAGCTGTTTTTT
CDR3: CASRRASSSAGELFF

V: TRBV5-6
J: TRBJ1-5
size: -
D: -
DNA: TGTGCCAGCAGCTTGGGTACAGGGAGGGGGAATCAGCCCCAGCATTTT
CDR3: CASSLGTGRGNQPQHF

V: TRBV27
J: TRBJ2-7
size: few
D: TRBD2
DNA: TGTGCCAGCGCGCAAGCGGGGGGGCGGGAGCAGTACTTC
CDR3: CASAQAGGREQYF

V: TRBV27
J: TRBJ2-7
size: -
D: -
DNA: TGTGCCAGCAGTTTAACAGAACTTAGGGAGCAGTACTTC
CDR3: CASSLTELREQYF

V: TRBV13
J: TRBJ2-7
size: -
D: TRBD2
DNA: TGTGCCAGCAGCTCGAGCAAACTCCACTACGGACTAGCTGAAACCTACGAGCAGTACTTC
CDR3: CASSSSKLHYGLAETYEQYF

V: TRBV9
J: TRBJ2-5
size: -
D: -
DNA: TGTGCCAGCAGCTCGAGGTCGGAGACCCAGTACTTC
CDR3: CASSSRSETQYF